A selection of T cell receptor beta chains follows, all from one sample in a study of tumor T cells in aggressive B-cell lymphoma. Using immunoSEQ multiplex PCR, the repertoire was profiled, and TCRdb retains in-frame clones only, with some absent. The sample has around 6,000 clones; approximately 88% are singletons. The sample consisted of tumor tissue. These receptors were obtained from an adult with diffuse large B cell lymphoma. Some clones in this sample may be carry-over from other donors' samples. Both conserved end residues are part of each CDR3. Fields, in order: J gene, D gene, clone size, V gene, CDR3 protein, CDR3 DNA. D genes are given only for firm matches. Not all rows give a size; the values are once, few, many and, for expanded clones, a class.

>TRBJ2-1|-|-|TRBV9
CASSVWGEAYNEQFF
TGTGCCAGCAGCGTATGGGGGGAGGCCTACAATGAGCAGTTCTTC
>TRBJ1-1|-|-|TRBV18
CASSPLSPESEAFF
TGTGCCAGCTCACCTCTCTCACCCGAAAGCGAAGCTTTCTTT
>TRBJ1-5|-|-|TRBV19
CASSIAGQINQPQHF
TGTGCCAGTAGTATTGCTGGACAGATAAATCAGCCCCAGCATTTT
>TRBJ2-2|-|-|TRBV27
CASSFLQGGTGELFF
TGTGCCAGCAGTTTCTTACAGGGTGGCACCGGGGAGCTGTTTTTT
>TRBJ2-3|-|-|TRBV6-5
CASSYRGVVSTDTQYF
TGTGCCAGCAGTTACCGCGGGGTGGTATCCACAGATACGCAGTATTTT
>TRBJ2-2|-|-|TRBV2
CASGRQGSGELFF
TGTGCCAGCGGTCGGCAGGGATCCGGGGAGCTGTTTTTT
>TRBJ2-2|-|-|TRBV28
CASSLTSIMVGELFF
TGTGCCAGCAGTTTGACTAGTATAATGGTCGGGGAGCTGTTTTTT
>TRBJ1-1|TRBD1|-|TRBV19
CATLPGQGGTEAFF
TGTGCCACCCTTCCGGGACAGGGGGGCACTGAAGCTTTCTTT
>TRBJ2-1|TRBD2|-|TRBV27
CASIRWAGGPYNEQFF
TGTGCCAGCATCAGGTGGGCGGGAGGCCCCTACAATGAGCAGTTCTTC
>TRBJ2-1|-|once|TRBV5-6
CASSLMTSLETEQFF
TGTGCCAGCAGCCTCATGACTAGTTTAGAAACTGAGCAGTTCTTC
>TRBJ2-7|TRBD2|few|TRBV11-2
CASSLGLAGVYEQYF
TGTGCCAGCAGCTTAGGGCTAGCGGGAGTCTACGAGCAGTACTTC
>TRBJ2-1|TRBD1|once|TRBV7-3
CASSLLQGPFSYNEQFF
TGTGCCAGCAGCTTACTACAGGGGCCGTTCTCCTACAATGAGCAGTTCTTC
>TRBJ2-3|-|-|TRBV4-1
CASSPIEVADTQYF
TGCGCCAGCAGCCCGATTGAGGTGGCAGATACGCAGTATTTT
>TRBJ2-3|TRBD1|-|TRBV7-3
CASSLTPWDRGPTDTQYF
TGTGCCAGCAGCTTAACACCTTGGGACAGGGGGCCTACAGATACGCAGTATTTT